This T cell receptor (beta chain) was documented in a study of blood T cell repertoires in COVID-19. Study details: Sites across the United States, Italy and Spain contributed samples from acute and convalescent COVID-19. Sources were T cells, B-cell-depleted T cells, or PBMCs; the material itself was cDNA or gDNA.

Per the authors' pipeline: Counts of nucleated cells, estimated from reference gene primer amplification, were obtained. TCRdb's copy holds only in-frame clones and misses some; the assay was immunoSEQ multiplex PCR. D and trimming were read from the DNA, whereas the V and J calls and clone size are those reported in that table. The sample records under 200,000 clones, around 89% being singletons. Sequencing was done on a sample of peripheral blood. This TCR derives from a man in his 60s with acute or convalescent COVID-19.

Written as DNA, the CDR3 is TGTGCCGCCCCTGGACAGGGTGACACTGAAGCTTTCTTT. Protein sequence: CAAPGQGDTEAFF. J is TRBJ1-1 and V is TRBV25-1, with TRBD1 matching over 8 bases. CDR1 MGHDK and CDR2 SYGVNS come from the germline V gene. V trimming: 11 bases; J trimming: 3 bases; junction bases outside the gene matches: 8. This CDR3 region has 13 residues.